The 14 T cell receptor beta chains below were found in one sample sequenced in a study of blood T cell repertoires in COVID-19. Profiling relied on immunoSEQ multiplex PCR, and the TCRdb table lists in-frame clones only, not all of them. The sample has over 250,000 clones; 87% are singletons. Sample: peripheral blood. All receptors come from a woman aged 40 to 55 who had recovered from COVID-19.

This chain joins TRBV30 and TRBJ2-7; D may match TRBD1 or TRBD2 (5 bases each). V was pared by 5 bases and J by 1 base, with 18 bases between. The germline V gene has CDR1 GTSNPN and CDR2 SVGIG (reference sequence). This CDR3 has 15 residues. The CDR3 region has the DNA TGTGCCTGGGGAGACAGAACAAGAGGGTCCTACGAGCAGTACTTC. Translating it yields CAWGDRTRGSYEQYF.

The chain employs TRBV9 and TRBJ2-7; D is perhaps TRBD1 (5 bases). This CDR3 is 12 amino acids long. Germline-derived CDR1 and CDR2 are SGDLS and YYNGEE. The V gene lost 2 bases and the J gene lost 6 bases, with 9 bases spanning the gap. The CDR3 reads CASSVGQGEQYF. In nucleotides, the CDR3 is TGTGCCAGCAGCGTGGGGCAAGGCGAGCAGTACTTC. Complete variable domain (other parts from reference TRBV9 and TRBJ2-7): DSGVTQTPKHLITATGQRVTLRCSPRSGDLSVYWYQQSLDQGLQFLIQYYNGEERAKGNILERFSAQQFPDLHSELNLSSLELGDSALYFCASSVGQGEQYFGPGTRLTVT.

The chain recombines TRBV15 with TRBJ1-2; D is perhaps TRBD1 (5 bases). Per the germline V gene, CDR1 is LNHNV and CDR2 is YYDKDF (reference sequence). V dropped 3 bases and J dropped 6 bases, with 14 bases sitting between them. CDR3 length: 14 amino acids. The CDR3 reads CATSRVDRANGYTF. The CDR3 DNA reads as TGTGCCACCAGCAGGGTCGACAGAGCGAATGGCTACACCTTC.

This chain joins TRBV7-8 and TRBJ1-5; D gene unclear. Trimming took 5 bases from V and 3 from J, leaving 14 bases between them. Germline lookup yields CDR1 SGHVS and CDR2 FQNEAQ. The CDR3 sequence is 15 residues long. This CDR3 is CASSPTRQNNQPQHF. For the CDR3, the DNA is TGTGCCAGCAGCCCAACTAGGCAGAACAATCAGCCCCAGCATTTT.

The chain is built from TRBV4-3 and TRBJ2-1; D possibly corresponds to TRBD2 (6 bases). V lost 1 base and J 6 bases, leaving 7 bases between the germline ends. The CDR3 length is 13 residues. Germline V gene sequence: CDR1 LGHNA, CDR2 YSLEER. Written as DNA, the CDR3 is TGCGCCAGCAGCCAAGGGGAGGTCAATGAGCAGTTCTTC. It translates to CASSQGEVNEQFF.

The chain couples TRBV5-1 to TRBJ2-3; 10 bases match TRBD2. V lost 4 bases to trimming and J lost 4 bases; unmatched junction nucleotides: 6. CDR3 size: 15 residues. The germline V gene has CDR1 SGHRS and CDR2 YFSETQ. The CDR3 nucleotides read TGCGCCAGCAGCCCGGGGCTAGCGGGAGCAGATACGCAGTATTTT. Its translation: CASSPGLAGADTQYF.

The CDR3 sequence is CASSPNAGGYGYTF. The CDR3 nucleotides read TGTGCCAGTAGCCCCAACGCAGGGGGCTATGGCTACACCTTC. V usage is TRBV19 and J usage is TRBJ1-2; 7 nucleotides agree with TRBD1. Germline lookup yields CDR1 LNHDA and CDR2 SQIVND (reference sequence). There are 14 residues in the CDR3. Losses at the gene ends were 6 bases for V and 4 bases for J; bases not matched to a gene: 8.

The rearrangement uses TRBV6-5 and TRBJ1-1; the D is unclear. Germline V CDR1 and CDR2: MNHEY, SVGAGI. The CDR3 totals 13 residues. V lost 3 bases and J 1 base, leaving 6 bases between the germline ends. CDR3 loop: CASSYAGNTEAFF. The CDR3 DNA reads as TGTGCCAGCAGTTATGCCGGGAACACTGAAGCTTTCTTT.

The chain employs TRBV6-5 and TRBJ1-2; no reliable D call. V gave up 6 bases and J gave up 0 bases, with 8 bases separating them. The CDR3 consists of 13 residues. Germline assignment: CDR1 MNHEY and CDR2 SVGAGI. Written as DNA, the CDR3 is TGTGCCAGCAGAGCATCTCCTAACTATGGCTACACCTTC. Amino acids: CASRASPNYGYTF.

Only a few counts were recorded for this clone. The chain is built from TRBV20-1 and TRBJ1-6, with 9 bases that match TRBD1. The CDR3 totals 16 residues. J lost 10 bases, V lost 3 bases, and 13 bases had no gene match. Germline V gene lookup returns CDR1 DFQATT and CDR2 SNEGSKA (reference sequence). This CDR3 reads CSASDRGSPLGSPLHF. CDR3 sequence (DNA): TGCAGTGCTAGTGACAGGGGGAGCCCATTAGGGTCACCCCTCCACTTT.

V usage is TRBV11-2 and J usage is TRBJ2-1; 10 positions match TRBD2. Per the germline V gene, CDR1 is SGHAT and CDR2 is FQNNGV. With 5 bases clipped from V and 5 bases from J, the junction kept 12 bases outside the gene matches. The CDR3 loop spans 17 amino acids. CDR3 sequence: CASSRYRGTSANNEQFF. In DNA form, the CDR3 reads TGTGCCAGCAGCCGGTACCGCGGGACTAGCGCCAACAATGAGCAGTTCTTC.

This chain uses TRBV11-2 with TRBJ2-7; unclear D gene. The V gene's germline CDR1 is SGHAT and CDR2 FQNNGV. Trimming shortened V by 4 bases and J by 3 bases, and 13 bases separated the two germline ends. This CDR3 contains 14 residues. The CDR3 DNA reads as TGTGCCAGCAGCTCAAGACTCGCATACTACGAGCAGTACTTC. Translating gives CASSSRLAYYEQYF.

V usage is TRBV15 and J usage is TRBJ2-7; 7 positions match TRBD2. After removal of 5 bases from V and 4 bases from J, the junction contained 8 bases not matched to a gene. This CDR3 comprises 14 residues. The germline V gene encodes CDR1 LNHNV and CDR2 YYDKDF (reference sequence). CDR3 sequence reads: CATSWSGVGYEQYF. In nucleotides, the CDR3 is TGTGCCACCAGCTGGAGCGGGGTAGGGTACGAGCAGTACTTC.

This sequence joins TRBV19 and TRBJ1-2, with a weak D call TRBD1 (6 bases). V was trimmed by 1 base and J by 4 bases, leaving 10 bases between them. From germline, CDR1 is LNHDA and CDR2 SQIVND (reference sequence). The CDR3 is 14 residues long. The CDR3 loop reads CASSIGRGPYGYTF. In DNA, the CDR3 is TGTGCCAGTAGTATAGGCAGGGGACCCTATGGCTACACCTTC. The whole variable domain, remainder taken from reference TRBV19 and TRBJ1-2, is DGGITQSPKYLFRKEGQNVTLSCEQNLNHDAMYWYRQDPGQGLRLIYYSQIVNDFQKGDIAEGYSVSREKKESFPLTVTSAQKNPTAFYLCASSIGRGPYGYTFGSGTRLTVV.